These 27 T cell receptor beta chains came from one sample sequenced in a study of cytomegalovirus exposure and HLA in healthy donors. PCR employed 60 Vbeta and 13 Jbeta primers. Sequenced by immunoSEQ multiplex PCR; TCRdb stores in-frame clones only, minus some. This sample has about 140,000 clones; 76% occur once, and the top ten carry around 2%. Material: PBMCs. Receptors were obtained from a female donor in good health and CMV-seropositive.

The chain is built from TRBV5-6 and TRBJ2-7, with 9 bases identical to TRBD2. Germline V gene data show CDR1 as SGHDT and CDR2 as YYEEEE. The CDR3 is made up of 16 amino acids. With 0 bases clipped from V and 3 bases from J, the junction kept 7 bases outside the gene matches. The chain's CDR3 is CASSLALAGTLYEQYF. CDR3 in DNA: TGTGCCAGCAGCTTGGCCCTAGCGGGGACCCTCTACGAGCAGTACTTC. The complete variable domain, with remaining parts taken from reference TRBV5-6 and TRBJ2-7, reads DAGVTQSPTHLIKTRGQQVTLRCSPKSGHDTVSWYQQALGQGPQFIFQYYEEEERQRGNFPDRFSGHQFPNYSSELNVNALLLGDSALYLCASSLALAGTLYEQYFGPGTRLTVT.

This clone showed up just a few times. CDR3 bases: TGTGCCAGCAGTACTGACAGAGTCAATCAGCCCCAGCATTTT. Protein product: CASSTDRVNQPQHF. The chain employs TRBV6-1 and TRBJ1-5; D is perhaps TRBD1 (5 bases). This CDR3 contains 14 residues. Trimming took 5 bases from V and 3 from J, leaving 11 bases between them. Germline V lookup: CDR1 MNHNS, CDR2 SASEGT.

The chain links TRBV4-1 to TRBJ1-4, with a weak D call TRBD1 (6 bases). Trimming stripped 0 bases from V and 0 bases from J, with 11 bases between. CDR1 MGHRA and CDR2 YSYEKL come from the germline V gene. The CDR3 contains 17 residues. The CDR3 region has the DNA TGCGCCAGCAGCCAAGATCCAGGGGTCGCAACTAATGAAAAACTGTTTTTT. Its protein is CASSQDPGVATNEKLFF.

The V gene is TRBV7-3, the J gene TRBJ2-1; 8 bases fit TRBD1. Germline loops: CDR1 SGHTA, CDR2 FQGTGA. V lost 5 bases to trimming and J lost 8 bases; unmatched junction nucleotides: 8. This CDR3 comprises 14 residues. CDR3 amino acids: CASSPRQGLDEQFF. In DNA, the CDR3 is TGTGCCAGCAGCCCCCGACAGGGGTTAGATGAGCAGTTCTTC.

The J gene is TRBJ2-3, the V gene TRBV9, with a possible D match to TRBD1 (6 bases). CDR1 SGDLS and CDR2 YYNGEE come from the germline V gene. The ends were cut back, 0 bases at V and 2 bases at J, with 10 bases in the middle. This CDR3 has 15 amino acids. This chain's CDR3 is CASSVVDSLTDTQYF. CDR3 bases: TGTGCCAGCAGCGTAGTGGACAGCCTCACAGATACGCAGTATTTT.

The chain employs TRBV6-1 and TRBJ2-3; 8 nucleotides line up with TRBD1. The CDR3 contains 14 residues. V trimming: 6 bases; J trimming: 3 bases; junction bases outside the gene matches: 5. Per the germline V gene, CDR1 is MNHNS and CDR2 is SASEGT. As DNA, the CDR3 is TGTGCCAGCAGCCGGACAGGGAGTACAGATACGCAGTATTTT. Translated: CASSRTGSTDTQYF.

This rearrangement joins TRBV4-1 to TRBJ1-2; TRBD1 agrees at 8 bases. V trimming: 3 bases; J trimming: 8 bases; junction bases outside the gene matches: 8. CDR3 size: 14 residues. Germline V gene lookup returns CDR1 MGHRA and CDR2 YSYEKL. The CDR3 DNA sequence: TGCGCCAGCAGCCACCCCTCAGGGGGCGAAGGCTACACCTTC. This encodes CASSHPSGGEGYTF.

This chain connects TRBV4-2 to TRBJ1-5, with 10 bases that match TRBD1. Trimming at V came to 1 base and at J to 2 bases, leaving 5 bases not matched to a gene. The CDR3 length is 17 residues. The germline V gene has CDR1 LGHNA and CDR2 YNFKEQ. This chain's CDR3 is CASSQVAGTGGNQPQHF. The CDR3 nucleotides read TGTGCCAGCAGCCAAGTTGCGGGGACAGGGGGCAATCAGCCCCAGCATTTT.

The chain employs TRBV28 and TRBJ2-1, with a possible D match to TRBD1 (6 bases). Deletions cut 4 bases from V and 2 bases from J, with 15 bases between. CDR3 size: 16 residues. From germline, CDR1 is MDHEN and CDR2 SYDVKM. CDR3 region: CASSSVTGSTYNEQFF. CDR3 coding DNA: TGTGCCAGCAGTTCCGTCACAGGGTCAACCTACAATGAGCAGTTCTTC.

The chain uses TRBV19 and TRBJ2-1; 7 nucleotides agree with TRBD2. The germline gives CDR1 LNHDA, CDR2 SQIVND (reference sequence). This CDR3 comprises 16 residues. With 3 bases clipped from V and 3 bases from J, the junction kept 8 bases outside the gene matches. The CDR3 DNA sequence: TGTGCCAGTAGTATGTTGGGAGGGCAAGACTACAATGAGCAGTTCTTC. Its translation is CASSMLGGQDYNEQFF. Based on the CDR3 plus reference TRBV19 and TRBJ2-1, the full variable domain is DGGITQSPKYLFRKEGQNVTLSCEQNLNHDAMYWYRQDPGQGLRLIYYSQIVNDFQKGDIAEGYSVSREKKESFPLTVTSAQKNPTAFYLCASSMLGGQDYNEQFFGPGTRLTVL.

Here the CDR3 reads CASSFQGSTDTQYF. The CDR3 nucleotides read TGTGCCAGCAGTTTCCAGGGTAGCACAGATACGCAGTATTTT. The chain joins TRBV27 to TRBJ2-3, with D possibly being TRBD1 (5 bases). V gave up 3 bases and J gave up 0 bases, with 7 bases separating them. The CDR3 is 14 residues long. Germline V lookup: CDR1 MNHEY, CDR2 SMNVEV (reference sequence).

This clone has a single count. Compared with germline, one end of the junction differs, possibly owing to a read error. V is TRBV2 and J is TRBJ2-7, with TRBD1 matching 7 bases. The CDR3 consists of 14 residues. Germline loops: CDR1 SNHLY, CDR2 FYNNEI. This CDR3 is CAGRSGTADYEQYF. Written as DNA, the CDR3 is TGTGCCGGCAGGTCCGGGACAGCCGACTACGAGCAGTACTTC.

V gene TRBV5-4 combines with J gene TRBJ2-7; D uncertain. CDR3 length: 13 amino acids. The V gene's germline CDR1 is SGHNT and CDR2 YYREEE (reference sequence). Trimming removed 3 bases at V and 0 bases at J, with 7 bases between. Here the CDR3 DNA reads TGTGCCAGCAGCTCTGACATCTCCTACGAGCAGTACTTC. Translated: CASSSDISYEQYF.

The chain joins TRBV28 to TRBJ2-3; 10 bases match TRBD1. Germline lookup yields CDR1 MDHEN and CDR2 SYDVKM. The CDR3 runs to 15 residues. Losses at the gene ends were 5 bases for V and 7 bases for J; bases not matched to a gene: 9. The CDR3, as DNA: TGTGCCAGCAGTCACGAGACAGGGGGCCTAAATACGCAGTATTTT. Amino acid sequence: CASSHETGGLNTQYF.

The chain couples TRBV5-3 to TRBJ2-7; D perhaps matches TRBD1 (6 bases). TRBV5-3 is flagged as an ORF with uncertain function. The V end was cut by 4 bases, the J end by 0 bases, with 17 bases between. The CDR3 consists of 16 residues. CDR3: CARSTSRQASSYEQYF. CDR3 coding DNA: TGTGCCAGAAGCACCTCTCGACAGGCGAGCTCCTACGAGCAGTACTTC.

This chain links TRBV19 with TRBJ2-1, with TRBD2 matching 8 bases. The ends lost 3 bases at V and 5 bases at J; junction bases unmatched: 6. From germline, CDR1 is LNHDA and CDR2 SQIVND (reference sequence). The CDR3 contains 15 residues. CDR3 sequence: CASSIPGLGNNEQFF. Written as DNA, the CDR3 is TGTGCCAGTAGTATCCCGGGACTAGGGAACAATGAGCAGTTCTTC. The full variable domain, with the rest looked up from reference TRBV19 and TRBJ2-1, is DGGITQSPKYLFRKEGQNVTLSCEQNLNHDAMYWYRQDPGQGLRLIYYSQIVNDFQKGDIAEGYSVSREKKESFPLTVTSAQKNPTAFYLCASSIPGLGNNEQFFGPGTRLTVL.

A remark on this clone: The identical CDR3 is also encoded by other nucleotide sequences in the sample. The DNA of the CDR3 is TGTGCCAGCTCCCCGCGGGGGGAAGAGACCCAGTACTTC. Protein sequence: CASSPRGEETQYF. The rearrangement links TRBV18 to TRBJ2-5, with 8 bases fitting TRBD2. V lost 6 bases and J lost 3; bases outside the gene matches: 3. Germline CDR1 KGHSH, CDR2 LQKENI. This CDR3 is 13 amino acids long.

This chain joins TRBV10-3 and TRBJ2-1; 11 bases align to TRBD2. Per the germline V gene, CDR1 is ENHRY and CDR2 is SYGVKD. V gave up 10 bases and J gave up 7 bases; unmatched junction bases: 6. CDR3 length equals 13 residues. Here the CDR3 reads CASSGRDSNEQFF. The CDR3 DNA sequence: TGTGCCAGTAGCGGGAGGGATTCTAATGAGCAGTTCTTC.

The chain recombines TRBV7-2 with TRBJ2-5, with 8 positions matching TRBD1. The CDR3 is made up of 13 amino acids. V gave up 2 bases and J gave up 11 bases; unmatched junction bases: 7. Looked up from germline, CDR1 is SGHTA and CDR2 is FQGNSA. DNA of the CDR3: TGTGCCAGCAGCTTACCGTCCCGGGACAGGCAGTACTTC. The encoded protein is CASSLPSRDRQYF.

The V gene is TRBV11-2, the J gene TRBJ2-5; 8 bases align to TRBD1. CDR3 length: 13 residues. With 6 bases clipped from V and 6 bases from J, the junction kept 6 bases outside the gene matches. The V gene's germline CDR1 is SGHAT and CDR2 FQNNGV. CDR3 bases: TGTGCCAGCAGTTCAGGGGGCGCGAAGACCCAGTACTTC. Translated: CASSSGGAKTQYF. Variable domain in full (rest from reference TRBV11-2 and TRBJ2-5): EAGVAQSPRYKIIEKRQSVAFWCNPISGHATLYWYQQILGQGPKLLIQFQNNGVVDDSQLPKDRFSAERLKGVDSTLKIQPAKLEDSAVYLCASSSGGAKTQYFGPGTRLLVL.

The chain recombines TRBV7-3 with TRBJ1-2, with 8 bases that match TRBD1. J lost 4 bases, V lost 5 bases, and 3 bases had no gene match. The germline V gene encodes CDR1 SGHTA and CDR2 FQGTGA. This CDR3 spans 13 amino acids. CDR3 protein: CASSVDRAYGYTF. The CDR3, as DNA: TGTGCCAGCAGCGTGGACAGGGCCTATGGCTACACCTTC.

This chain connects TRBV19 to TRBJ2-1; 10 nucleotides align to TRBD1. Germline V lookup: CDR1 LNHDA, CDR2 SQIVND (reference sequence). The CDR3 consists of 15 residues. The J segment lost 6 bases and the V segment lost 5 bases, leaving 7 bases of the junction unmatched. Here the CDR3 reads CASSSGTGAFNEQFF. Here the CDR3 DNA reads TGTGCCAGTAGTTCGGGGACAGGGGCGTTCAATGAGCAGTTCTTC.

This clone was observed a handful of times. The chain joins TRBV5-1 to TRBJ2-7, with D perhaps TRBD2 (6 bases). Germline-derived CDR1 and CDR2 are SGHRS and YFSETQ. Trimming removed 0 bases at V and 0 bases at J, with 10 bases between. CDR3 size: 15 residues. The CDR3, as DNA: TGCGCCAGCAGCTTGGTGGGGGGTTTCTCCTACGAGCAGTACTTC. Its protein product is CASSLVGGFSYEQYF.

V is TRBV28 and J is TRBJ1-2, with 7 nucleotides matching TRBD1. The CDR3 contains 15 residues. Germline CDR1 MDHEN, CDR2 SYDVKM. V gave up 6 bases and J gave up 4 bases; unmatched junction bases: 11. The CDR3 reads CASSSQPGQTYGYTF. The CDR3 DNA sequence: TGTGCCAGCAGCTCACAACCGGGACAGACCTATGGCTACACCTTC.

The chain has TRBV28 and TRBJ2-7; TRBD2 agrees at 7 bases. The J segment lost 6 bases and the V segment lost 6 bases, leaving 8 bases of the junction unmatched. Germline V gene data show CDR1 as MDHEN and CDR2 as SYDVKM. CDR3 length: 13 amino acids. CDR3 in amino acids: CASSRGLGREQYF. In DNA, the CDR3 is TGTGCCAGCAGCCGCGGACTAGGTCGCGAGCAGTACTTC.

The chain uses TRBV15 and TRBJ2-7; D is unresolved. The V gene lost 1 base and the J gene lost 0 bases, with 10 bases spanning the gap. The CDR3 contains 15 residues. Germline assignment: CDR1 LNHNV and CDR2 YYDKDF (reference sequence). This CDR3 is CATSRGRVASYEQYF. The CDR3 nucleotides read TGTGCCACCAGCAGAGGCCGCGTAGCCTCCTACGAGCAGTACTTC. The whole variable domain, filled in from reference TRBV15 and TRBJ2-7, reads DAMVIQNPRYQVTQFGKPVTLSCSQTLNHNVMYWYQQKSSQAPKLLFHYYDKDFNNEADTPDNFQSRRPNTSFCFLDIRSPGLGDTAMYLCATSRGRVASYEQYFGPGTRLTVT.

The chain uses TRBV4-2 and TRBJ2-7; D not resolved. The V gene lost 1 base and the J gene lost 3 bases, with 13 bases spanning the gap. Germline V gene sequence: CDR1 LGHNA, CDR2 YNFKEQ. This CDR3 contains 15 residues. The DNA for the CDR3 is TGTGCCAGCAGCCAAGTACGAGGTTTGCTCTACGAGCAGTACTTC. Translated, it gives CASSQVRGLLYEQYF.